The 14 T cell receptor beta chains below all came from one sample that was sequenced in a study of blood T cell repertoires in COVID-19. Some clones are missing from TCRdb's copy, which holds only in-frame ones; the method was immunoSEQ multiplex PCR. The data show roughly 130,000 clones, about four fifths seen once. Sequenced sample: peripheral blood. All receptors come from a woman in her fifties or sixties with acute or convalescent COVID-19.

The sample holds one count of this clone. The chain uses TRBV4-1 and TRBJ2-6; possibly TRBD1 for D (6 bases). The germline CDR1 and CDR2 sequences are MGHRA and YSYEKL. Trimming took off 3 bases at V and 0 bases at J, with 18 bases between the two ends. CDR3 length: 19 residues. This chain's CDR3 is CASSQFPGQIGSGANVLTF. CDR3 nucleotides: TGCGCCAGCAGCCAGTTCCCCGGACAGATCGGCTCTGGGGCCAACGTCCTGACTTTC.

The CDR3 DNA follows: TGTGCCAGCAACGCGGAGTCCCAGCGGGGAAGCACAGATACGCAGTATTTT. This translates into CASNAESQRGSTDTQYF. The chain combines TRBV9 with TRBJ2-3; 7 positions match TRBD2. The V segment lost 6 bases and the J segment 0 bases; nucleotides outside the gene matches: 13. Germline V CDR1 and CDR2: SGDLS, YYNGEE. This CDR3 spans 17 amino acids.

The chain uses TRBV19 and TRBJ1-1; 7 nucleotides match TRBD1. The CDR3 consists of 14 residues. With 7 bases clipped from V and 1 base from J, the junction kept 6 bases outside the gene matches. The V gene's germline CDR1 is LNHDA and CDR2 SQIVND (reference sequence). For the CDR3, the DNA is TGTGCCAGTACTCGACAGGGCGAGAACACTGAAGCTTTCTTT. Protein sequence: CASTRQGENTEAFF.

The genes are TRBV11-2 and TRBJ1-2; perhaps TRBD1 as D (5 bases). The CDR3 contains 15 residues. Germline values: CDR1 SGHAT, CDR2 FQNNGV. V dropped 2 bases and J dropped 7 bases, with 17 bases sitting between them. CDR3 residues: CASSLTEGGTGGYTF. Written as DNA, the CDR3 is TGTGCCAGCAGCTTAACAGAGGGAGGGACGGGTGGCTACACCTTC.

The chain joins TRBV29-1 to TRBJ1-3; D perhaps matches TRBD1 (5 bases). With 5 bases removed from V and 9 bases from J, the gap between germline ends came to 17 bases. Germline V lookup: CDR1 SQVTM, CDR2 ANQGSEA. The CDR3 covers 13 residues. CDR3 coding DNA: TGCAGCGTTATGTGGGGAGCGGGGGGCACCATATATTTT. The encoded protein is CSVMWGAGGTIYF.

In its sample, this clone was seen once. The junction differs from germline at one of its ends, possibly a read error. V is TRBV6-4 and J is TRBJ1-1; D remains unclear. CDR1 is MRHNA and CDR2 is SNTAGT in the germline V gene. The CDR3 extends over 13 amino acids. The CDR3 protein is CASSNSQNTEAFF. CDR3 in DNA: TGTGCCAGCAGTAACTCTCAGAACACTGAAGCTTTCTTT.

This rearrangement joins TRBV6-6 to TRBJ2-1, with TRBD2 matching 9 bases. Germline-derived CDR1 and CDR2 are MNHNY and SVGAGI (reference sequence). With V trimmed by 6 bases and J by 4 bases, 7 bases remained unmatched. CDR3 length: 15 residues. The CDR3 is CASRSAGGLYNEQFF. CDR3 in DNA: TGTGCCAGCAGGTCAGCGGGGGGCCTATACAATGAGCAGTTCTTC.

This chain links TRBV6-5 with TRBJ1-6; D ambiguous. The germline V and J ends were trimmed by 5 bases and 5 bases, with 7 bases remaining between them. The germline CDR1 and CDR2 sequences are MNHEY and SVGAGI. The CDR3 totals 13 residues. The CDR3 region is CASSPLNNSPLHF. CDR3 nucleotides: TGTGCCAGCAGTCCGCTAAATAATTCACCCCTCCACTTT.

The chain combines TRBV12-3 or TRBV12-4 with TRBJ1-2, with no clear D. CDR3 length: 12 residues. The V end was cut by 2 bases, the J end by 8 bases, with 9 bases between. The CDR3 reads CASSLSGGGYTF. The CDR3 region has the DNA TGTGCCAGCAGTTTAAGTGGCGGAGGCTACACCTTC.

V and J are TRBV27 and TRBJ2-7, with TRBD2 as a possible D gene (6 bases). V lost 2 bases, J lost 2 bases, and 16 bases lay in between. CDR1 and CDR2 from the germline V gene are MNHEY and SMNVEV (reference sequence). This CDR3 is 16 amino acids long. Here the CDR3 reads CASSLRGLGGAYEQYF. The CDR3 region has the DNA TGTGCCAGCAGTTTACGGGGACTGGGAGGAGCCTACGAGCAGTACTTC.

The chain combines TRBV20-1 with TRBJ2-7, with D maybe TRBD2 (6 bases). This CDR3 region has 14 residues. Germline V gives CDR1 DFQATT, CDR2 SNEGSKA (reference sequence). V was shortened by 3 bases and J by 1 base, with 13 bases between the two germline ends. The CDR3 nucleotides read TGCAGTGCTAGTGTACCGGGGGTATCCTACGAGCAGTACTTC. Its protein is CSASVPGVSYEQYF.

The sample holds one count of this clone. The chain links TRBV7-8 to TRBJ1-5, with D maybe TRBD1 (6 bases). The CDR3 totals 15 residues. Trimming took off 4 bases at V and 9 bases at J, with 19 bases between the two ends. Germline V gene sequence: CDR1 SGHVS, CDR2 FQNEAQ. Here the CDR3 reads CASSSDRTAVRPQHF. The CDR3 DNA follows: TGTGCCAGCAGCTCGGACCGGACAGCGGTGAGGCCCCAGCATTTT.

This chain uses TRBV27 with TRBJ1-6; 7 bases agree with TRBD1. This CDR3 has 14 residues. Germline V lookup: CDR1 MNHEY, CDR2 SMNVEV (reference sequence). Unmatched junction bases numbered 5, after V lost 6 bases and J lost 6 bases. CDR3 residues: CASSWGQLNSPLHF. CDR3 DNA: TGTGCCAGCAGCTGGGGACAGCTTAATTCACCCCTCCACTTT.

J is TRBJ1-6 and V is TRBV27; D not certain. This CDR3 has 17 residues. The V end was cut by 2 bases, the J end by 0 bases, with 11 bases between. Germline V gene lookup returns CDR1 MNHEY and CDR2 SMNVEV (reference sequence). The CDR3 region is CASSLKIRSSYNSPLHF. CDR3 nucleotide sequence: TGTGCCAGCAGTTTAAAGATACGGAGCTCCTATAATTCACCCCTCCACTTT.